This TCR beta chain was obtained from a study of blood T cell repertoires in COVID-19. This clone was recorded only once. The CDR3 consists of 16 residues. The J segment lost 5 bases and the V segment lost 2 bases, leaving 5 bases of the junction unmatched. Germline V gene data show CDR1 as LGHDT and CDR2 as YNNKEL (reference sequence). Produced via immunoSEQ multiplex PCR; TCRdb's table is partial and in-frame only. The sample consists of about 140,000 clones, under 90% of them appearing once. The source of this sequence is a human donor in a cohort sampled during active COVID-19. The chain combines TRBV3-1 (or the pseudogene TRBV3-2) with TRBJ2-1; TRBD2 aligns across 11 bases. Sequenced input: peripheral blood. The CDR3 protein is CASSQLAGGPDNEQFF. The CDR3 bases are TGTGCCAGCAGCCAATTAGCGGGAGGGCCCGACAATGAGCAGTTCTTC.